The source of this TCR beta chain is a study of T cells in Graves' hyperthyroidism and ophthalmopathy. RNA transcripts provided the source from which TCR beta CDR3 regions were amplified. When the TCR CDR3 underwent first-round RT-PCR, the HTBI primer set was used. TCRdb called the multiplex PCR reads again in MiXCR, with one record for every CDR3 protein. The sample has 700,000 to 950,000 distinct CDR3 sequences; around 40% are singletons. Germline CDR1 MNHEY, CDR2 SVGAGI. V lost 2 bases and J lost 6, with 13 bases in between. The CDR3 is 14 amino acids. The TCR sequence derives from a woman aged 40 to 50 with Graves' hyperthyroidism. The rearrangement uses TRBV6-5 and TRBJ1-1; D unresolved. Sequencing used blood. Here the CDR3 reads CASSYVAYNAEAFF. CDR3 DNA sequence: TGTGCCAGCAGTTACGTTGCGTATAACGCTGAAGCTTTCTTT.